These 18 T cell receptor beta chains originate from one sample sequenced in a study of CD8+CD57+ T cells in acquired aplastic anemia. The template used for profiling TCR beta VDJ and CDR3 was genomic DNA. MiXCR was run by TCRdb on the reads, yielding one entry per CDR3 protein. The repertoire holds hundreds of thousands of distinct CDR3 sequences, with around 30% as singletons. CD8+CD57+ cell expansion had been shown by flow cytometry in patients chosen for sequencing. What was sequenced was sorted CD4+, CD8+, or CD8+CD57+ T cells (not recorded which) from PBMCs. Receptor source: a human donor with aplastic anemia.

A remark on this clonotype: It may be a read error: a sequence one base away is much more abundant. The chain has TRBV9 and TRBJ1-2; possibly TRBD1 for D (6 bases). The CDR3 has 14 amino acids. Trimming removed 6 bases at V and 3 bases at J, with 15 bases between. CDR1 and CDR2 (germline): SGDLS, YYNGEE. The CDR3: CASNTGPNYYGYTF. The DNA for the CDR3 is TGTGCCAGCAATACAGGGCCGAACTACTATGGCTACACCTTC.

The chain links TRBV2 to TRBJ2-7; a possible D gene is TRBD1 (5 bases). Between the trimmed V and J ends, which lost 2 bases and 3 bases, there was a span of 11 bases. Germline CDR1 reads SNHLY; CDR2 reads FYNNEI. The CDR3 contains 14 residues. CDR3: CASSERVDIYEQYF. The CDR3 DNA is TGTGCCAGCAGTGAAAGGGTGGACATCTACGAGCAGTACTTC.

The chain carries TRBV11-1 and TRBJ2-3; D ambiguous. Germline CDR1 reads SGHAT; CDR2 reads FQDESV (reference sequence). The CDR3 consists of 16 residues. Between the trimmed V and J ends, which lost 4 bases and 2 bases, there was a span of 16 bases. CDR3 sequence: CASSSRVVGPTDTQYF. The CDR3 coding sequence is TGTGCCAGCAGCTCTAGGGTGGTCGGGCCCACAGATACGCAGTATTTT.

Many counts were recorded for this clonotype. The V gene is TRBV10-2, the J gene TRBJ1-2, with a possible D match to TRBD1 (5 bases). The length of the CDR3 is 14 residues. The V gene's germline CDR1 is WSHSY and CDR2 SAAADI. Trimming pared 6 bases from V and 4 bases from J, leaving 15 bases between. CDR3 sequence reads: CASSGSRGSYGYTF. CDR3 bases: TGCGCCAGCAGCGGGAGTCGGGGCAGCTATGGCTACACCTTC.

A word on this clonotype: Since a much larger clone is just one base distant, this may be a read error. The CDR3 here is CPSSIRQSGGELFF. The CDR3 DNA reads TGTCCCAGCAGCATTCGACAGTCTGGCGGGGAGCTGTTTTTT. This sequence joins TRBV7-6 and TRBJ2-2; a possible D gene is TRBD1 (5 bases). Germline CDR1 and CDR2: SGHVS and FNYEAQ. The CDR3 totals 14 residues.

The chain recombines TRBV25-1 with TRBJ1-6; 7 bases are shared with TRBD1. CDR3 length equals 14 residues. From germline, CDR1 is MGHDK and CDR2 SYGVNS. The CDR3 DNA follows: TGTGTCGGCAGTCCGACAGGGCCTAATTCACCCCTCCACTTT. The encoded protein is CVGSPTGPNSPLHF.

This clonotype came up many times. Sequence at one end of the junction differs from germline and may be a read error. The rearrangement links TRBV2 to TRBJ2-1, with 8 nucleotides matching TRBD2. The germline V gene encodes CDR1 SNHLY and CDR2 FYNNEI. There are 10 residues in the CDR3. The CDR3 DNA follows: TGTGCCAGCAGAGCCGGGACTAGTCTCTTC. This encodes CASRAGTSLF.

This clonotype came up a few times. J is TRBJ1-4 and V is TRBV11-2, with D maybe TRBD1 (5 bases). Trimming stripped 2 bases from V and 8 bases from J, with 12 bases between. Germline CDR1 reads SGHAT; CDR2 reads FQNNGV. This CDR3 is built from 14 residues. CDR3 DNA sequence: TGTGCCAGCAGCTTATGGGGGATTGGAGAAAAACTGTTTTTT. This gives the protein CASSLWGIGEKLFF.

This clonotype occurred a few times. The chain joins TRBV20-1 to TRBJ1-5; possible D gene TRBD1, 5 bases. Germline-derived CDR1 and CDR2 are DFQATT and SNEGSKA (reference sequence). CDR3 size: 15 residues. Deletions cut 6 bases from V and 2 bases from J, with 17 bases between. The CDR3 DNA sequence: TGCAGTGCGGAGGGGACCTCCGGGGGCAATCAGCCCCAGCATTTT. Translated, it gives CSAEGTSGGNQPQHF.

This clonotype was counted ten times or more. CDR3 in amino acids: CASSVLSGSGELFF. The CDR3 DNA reads TGTGCCAGCAGCGTTCTATCCGGTAGCGGGGAGCTGTTTTTT. The V and J genes are TRBV9 and TRBJ2-2; no reliable D call. V dropped 2 bases and J dropped 7 bases, with 12 bases sitting between them. CDR3 length equals 14 residues. Per the germline V gene, CDR1 is SGDLS and CDR2 is YYNGEE.

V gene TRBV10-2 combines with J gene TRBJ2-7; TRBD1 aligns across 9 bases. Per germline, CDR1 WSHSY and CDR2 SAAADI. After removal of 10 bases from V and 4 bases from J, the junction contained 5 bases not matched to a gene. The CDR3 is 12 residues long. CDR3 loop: CATTGQGYEQYF. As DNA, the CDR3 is TGCGCCACCACGGGACAGGGTTACGAGCAGTACTTC.

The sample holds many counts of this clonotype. Here the CDR3 reads CASSRTGTDTQYF. CDR3 DNA: TGTGCCAGCAGTAGGACGGGGACAGATACGCAGTATTTT. This chain joins TRBV14 and TRBJ2-3, with a weak D call TRBD2 (5 bases). Trimming took 6 bases from V and 3 from J, leaving 10 bases between them. Germline CDR1 is SGHDN and CDR2 is FVKESK. The CDR3 length is 13 residues.

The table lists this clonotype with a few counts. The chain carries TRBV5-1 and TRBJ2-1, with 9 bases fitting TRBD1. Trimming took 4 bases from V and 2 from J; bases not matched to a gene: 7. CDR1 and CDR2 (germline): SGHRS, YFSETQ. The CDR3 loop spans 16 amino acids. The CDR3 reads CASSRSGQGPYNEQFF. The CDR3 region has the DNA TGCGCCAGCAGCAGGAGTGGACAGGGGCCCTACAATGAGCAGTTCTTC.

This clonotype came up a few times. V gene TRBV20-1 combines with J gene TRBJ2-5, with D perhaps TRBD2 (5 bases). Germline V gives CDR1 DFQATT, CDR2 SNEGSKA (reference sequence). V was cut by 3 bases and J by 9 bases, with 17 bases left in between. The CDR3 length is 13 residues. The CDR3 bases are TGCAGTGCTAGGGAGGCGGCCCTCGGGCCCCAGTACTTC. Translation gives CSAREAALGPQYF.

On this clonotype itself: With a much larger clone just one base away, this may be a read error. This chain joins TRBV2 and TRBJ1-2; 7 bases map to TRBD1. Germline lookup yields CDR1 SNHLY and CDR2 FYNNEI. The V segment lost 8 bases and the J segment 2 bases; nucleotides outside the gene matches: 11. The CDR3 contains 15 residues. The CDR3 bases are TGTGCCAGCGCGCTCGATAAAGGGGGCAACTATGGCTACACCTTC. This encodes CASALDKGGNYGYTF.

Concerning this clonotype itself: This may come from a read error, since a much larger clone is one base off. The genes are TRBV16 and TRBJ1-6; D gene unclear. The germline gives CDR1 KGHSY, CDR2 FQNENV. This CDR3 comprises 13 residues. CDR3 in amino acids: CAGSQSVGSPLHF. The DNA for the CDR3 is TGTGCCGGCAGCCAATCAGTAGGTTCACCCCTCCACTTT. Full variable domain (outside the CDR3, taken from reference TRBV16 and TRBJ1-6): GEEVAQTPKHLVRGEGQKAKLYCAPIKGHSYVFWYQQVLKNEFKFLISFQNENVFDETGMPKERFSAKCLPNSPCSLEIQATKLEDSAVYFCAGSQSVGSPLHFGNGTRLTVT.

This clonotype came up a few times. The DNA for the CDR3 is TGTGCCAGTACCAGCCGGGCCTCAAACAATGAGCAGTTCTTC. Its protein is CASTSRASNNEQFF. V usage is TRBV19 and J usage is TRBJ2-1; D unclear. CDR3 length: 14 residues. V lost 7 bases, J lost 5 bases, and 15 bases lay in between. Germline-derived CDR1 and CDR2 are LNHDA and SQIVND (reference sequence).

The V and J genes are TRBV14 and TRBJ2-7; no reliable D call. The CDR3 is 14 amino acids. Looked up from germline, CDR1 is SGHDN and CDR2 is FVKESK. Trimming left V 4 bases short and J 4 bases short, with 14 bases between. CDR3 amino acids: CASSPLLGPYEQYF. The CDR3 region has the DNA TGTGCCAGCAGCCCCCTCCTTGGGCCTTACGAGCAGTACTTC.